This TCR beta chain was sequenced during a study of CD8+CD57+ T cells in acquired aplastic anemia. Study context: The sorted CD4+ and CD8+ cells yielded an average around 3.2 ug of DNA.

Patients chosen for sequencing had CD8+CD57+ cells that had expanded, as shown by flow cytometry. The enrolled patients all had severe acquired aplastic anemia. None of the patients had been given any therapy when their blood was sampled. From germline, CDR1 is LNHNV and CDR2 YYDKDF (reference sequence). The CDR3 is 16 residues long. The germline V and J ends were trimmed by 0 bases and 0 bases, with 10 bases remaining between them. Genomic DNA served as template for TCR beta VDJ and CDR3 profiling. Each CDR3 protein is one row after TCRdb ran MiXCR on the reads. This table has about 160,000 distinct CDR3 sequences, approximately 44% appearing once. This clonotype was counted a single time.

This clonotype was sampled from a human donor with aplastic anemia. This chain connects TRBV15 to TRBJ2-3; unclear D gene. Sequenced material: sorted CD4+, CD8+, or CD8+CD57+ T cells (not recorded which) from PBMCs. This CDR3 reads CATSRESSLSTDTQYF. DNA of the CDR3: TGTGCCACCAGCAGAGAATCCTCATTGAGCACAGATACGCAGTATTTT.